This T cell receptor beta chain was sequenced for a study of control samples from healthy donors and cancer patients. Some clones are missing from TCRdb's copy, which holds only in-frame ones; the method was immunoSEQ multiplex PCR. The top ten clones hold 15% to 20% of a sample with approximately 120,000 clones, about 89% of them seen once. The germline CDR1 and CDR2 sequences are SGHDT and YYEEEE. After removal of 7 bases from V and 6 bases from J, the junction contained 17 bases not matched to a gene. CDR3 size: 16 residues. The sample comprised blood. The TCR comes from a woman between 45 and 65 years old in good health. The chain uses TRBV5-6 and TRBJ2-7, with 9 positions matching TRBD1. In DNA form, the CDR3 reads TGTGCCAGCCGCCTGAGGAGACAGGGGGAAATCGGCGAGCAGTACGTC. Amino acid sequence: CASRLRRQGEIGEQYV.